This T cell receptor beta chain was identified during a study of T cells of healthy individuals. Trimming took off 3 bases at V and 3 bases at J, with 19 bases between the two ends. Germline V gene lookup returns CDR1 SGHVS and CDR2 FQNEAQ. This CDR3 spans 17 amino acids. TCRdb reprocessed the 5' RACE reads via MiXCR and lists one record per CDR3 protein. The sample has more than 85,000 distinct CDR3 sequences, approximately 16% seen once; the top ten hold about 6.2%. The TCR comes from a human donor in good health. The chain employs TRBV7-8 and TRBJ2-3; either TRBD1 or TRBD2 may supply D (5 bases each). CDR3 DNA: TGTGCCAGCAGCTTCCGGGACGAGAGGGTGTATACAGATACGCAGTATTTT. It specifies CASSFRDERVYTDTQYF.